This is a list of T cell receptor beta chains from one sample in a study of PD-L1 blockade in urothelial cancer. The table came from immunoSEQ multiplex PCR; TCRdb's copy has only in-frame clones and leaves some out. The sample comprises some 71,000 clones, approximately 84% of which are singletons, and 15% rests with the top ten. The sample here was PBMCs, taken around atezolizumab (anti-PD-L1) treatment. Receptor source: a man aged 55-75 years with urothelial cancer. Both conserved end residues are part of each CDR3. D genes are given only for firm matches. Expanded clones get a size class; other rows say once, few or many, or leave the size out.

d_gene | j_gene | abundance | v_gene | CDR3aa | CDR3nt
. | TRBJ2-7 | . | TRBV6-5 | CASSYRGAEQYF | TGTGCCAGCAGTTACCGGGGGGCTGAGCAGTACTTC
TRBD1 | TRBJ2-3 | . | TRBV4-1 | CASSQVESQGAGTDTQYF | TGCGCCAGCAGCCAGGTTGAATCGCAGGGGGCAGGCACAGATACGCAGTATTTT
TRBD1 | TRBJ1-2 | . | TRBV6-5 | CASSYGGTGFYGYTF | TGTGCCAGCAGTTACGGGGGGACAGGGTTCTATGGCTACACCTTC
TRBD1 | TRBJ1-2 | . | TRBV11-1 | CASSTGQDVSGYTF | TGTGCCAGCAGTACGGGACAGGACGTGAGTGGCTACACCTTC
. | TRBJ2-7 | . | TRBV7-8 | CASSLAPQSYEQYF | TGTGCCAGCAGCTTAGCGCCCCAGTCCTACGAGCAGTACTTC
. | TRBJ2-5 | . | TRBV5-1 | CASSLGRGQETQYF | TGCGCCAGCAGCTTGGGAAGGGGCCAAGAGACCCAGTACTTC
TRBD1 | TRBJ1-2 | . | TRBV28 | CASSFTDRGNYGYTF | TGTGCCAGCAGTTTTACGGACAGGGGGAACTATGGCTACACCTTC
TRBD2 | TRBJ2-1 | . | TRBV5-4 | CASSLMTSGGAGEQFF | TGTGCCAGCAGCCTGATGACTAGCGGGGGGGCCGGTGAGCAGTTCTTC
. | TRBJ1-3 | few | TRBV5-4 | CASSLATDRVSGNTIYF | TGTGCCAGCAGCTTGGCCACAGACAGAGTCTCTGGAAACACCATATATTTT
TRBD2 | TRBJ2-3 | . | TRBV5-1 | CASSLDGGAGTDTQYF | TGCGCCAGCAGCTTGGACGGGGGGGCAGGCACAGATACGCAGTATTTT
. | TRBJ2-6 | . | TRBV27 | CASSLSLANVLTF | TGTGCCAGCAGTTTATCTCTGGCCAACGTCCTGACTTTC